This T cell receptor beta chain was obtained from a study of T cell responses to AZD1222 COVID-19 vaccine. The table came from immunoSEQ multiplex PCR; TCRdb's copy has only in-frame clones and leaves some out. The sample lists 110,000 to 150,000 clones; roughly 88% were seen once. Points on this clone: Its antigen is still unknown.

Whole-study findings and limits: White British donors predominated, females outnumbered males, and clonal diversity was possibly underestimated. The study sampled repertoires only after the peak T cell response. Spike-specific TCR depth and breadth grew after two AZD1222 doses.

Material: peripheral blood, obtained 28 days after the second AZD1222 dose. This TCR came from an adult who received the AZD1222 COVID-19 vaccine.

For the CDR3, the DNA is TGCGCCAGCACCCTATTAGCGGGGGGGCAAGAGACCCAGTACTTC. Its protein product is CASTLLAGGQETQYF. This chain uses TRBV5-1 with TRBJ2-5; 11 bases agree with TRBD2. The V and J ends lost 6 bases and 2 bases, in that order; junction bases with no gene match: 6. The V gene's germline CDR1 is SGHRS and CDR2 YFSETQ. This CDR3 has 15 residues.